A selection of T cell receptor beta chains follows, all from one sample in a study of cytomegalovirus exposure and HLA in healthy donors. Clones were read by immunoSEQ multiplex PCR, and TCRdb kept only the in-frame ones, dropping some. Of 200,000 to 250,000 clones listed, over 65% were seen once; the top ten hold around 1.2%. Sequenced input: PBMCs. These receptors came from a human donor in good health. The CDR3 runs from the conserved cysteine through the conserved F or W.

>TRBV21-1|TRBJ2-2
CASSKVAGGPTGELFF
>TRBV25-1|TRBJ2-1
CASSDWGRLAYNEQFF
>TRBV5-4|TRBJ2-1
CASSLTGGSSYNEQFF
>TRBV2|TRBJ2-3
CASSVDYITDTQYF
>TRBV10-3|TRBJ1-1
CAISERTGETEAFF
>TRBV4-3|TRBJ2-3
CASSQDLGDYTDTQYF
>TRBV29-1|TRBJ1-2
CSVERWQTDWHYGYTF
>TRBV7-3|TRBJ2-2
CASSLTGAGELFF
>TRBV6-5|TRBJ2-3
CASRRTGPSRTAQYF
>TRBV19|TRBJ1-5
CASSSLLAGASNQPQHF
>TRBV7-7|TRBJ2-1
CASSYNLGQTPFF
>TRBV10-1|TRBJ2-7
CASSESTSYEQYF
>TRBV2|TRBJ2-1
CASSQTSRANNEQFF
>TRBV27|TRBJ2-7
CASSHRDRGAARAYEQYF
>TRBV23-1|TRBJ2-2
CASSSGGVGELFF
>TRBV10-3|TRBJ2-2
CAIRGTGNTGELFF
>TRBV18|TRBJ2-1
CASSPYETSANEQFF
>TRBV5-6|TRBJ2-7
CASTFRRDGNYEQYF